Given below is one TCR beta chain in context. Per germline, CDR1 SGHTA and CDR2 FQGNSA. The CDR3 has 14 residues. Trimming stripped 5 bases from V and 10 bases from J, with 18 bases between. TCRdb's copy holds only in-frame clones and misses some; the assay was immunoSEQ multiplex PCR. This repertoire shows tens of thousands of clones, roughly nine tenths found once; its top ten account for roughly 31%. This entry comes from a study of T cell responses to AZD1222 COVID-19 vaccine. The rearrangement joins TRBV7-2 to TRBJ2-1; maybe TRBD2 (5 bases). Source: peripheral blood, taken 28 days after the second AZD1222 dose. This clonotype was obtained from an adult who received the AZD1222 COVID-19 vaccine. CDR3 nucleotides: TGTGCCAGCAGCCTGTCGTGGGCAGGAGGCGAGCAGTTCTTC. This gives the protein CASSLSWAGGEQFF.